This T cell receptor (beta chain) comes out of a study of OX40 agonist ivuxolimab in advanced cancers. On the study more broadly: Patients received the agonistic anti-OX40 (CD134) antibody ivuxolimab.

Germline assignment: CDR1 SGHRS and CDR2 YFSETQ. Trimming shortened V by 6 bases and J by 2 bases, and 14 bases separated the two germline ends. CDR3 length equals 15 residues. General study results and limits: No antigen was identified for the clonally expanded peripheral T cells. CD4+ and CD8+ T cells in blood underwent clonal expansion by week 6 at 0.1 to 3.0 mg/kg. Averaged across samples, CD8+ T cells carried more expanded clones than CD4+ did.

Sequenced by immunoSEQ multiplex PCR; TCRdb stores in-frame clones only, minus some. The repertoire holds about 100,000 clones, about 91% seen once, with roughly 1.2% in the top ten. With regard to this clone: Its antigen is not known.

This chain uses TRBV5-1 with TRBJ2-2, with no clear D. The TCR comes from an adult with an advanced solid tumor such as melanoma, head and neck, liver or kidney cancer. The material was CD4+ or CD8+ T cells sorted from blood, obtained in a trial of the OX40 agonist ivuxolimab. This CDR3 reads CASKRSVSNTGELFF. DNA for the CDR3: TGCGCCAGCAAAAGGTCGGTTTCTAACACCGGGGAGCTGTTTTTT.